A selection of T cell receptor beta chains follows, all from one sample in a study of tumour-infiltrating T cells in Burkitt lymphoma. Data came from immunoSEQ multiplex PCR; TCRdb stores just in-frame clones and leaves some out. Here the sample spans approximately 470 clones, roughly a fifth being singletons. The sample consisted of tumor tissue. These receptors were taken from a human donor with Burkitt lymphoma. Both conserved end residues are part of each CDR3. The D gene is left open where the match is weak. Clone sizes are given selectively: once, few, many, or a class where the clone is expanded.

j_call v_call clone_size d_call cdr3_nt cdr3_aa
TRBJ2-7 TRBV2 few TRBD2 TGTGCCAGCAGTGAAGTGGCGACGGGACTAGCGGCCACCTACGAGCAGTACTTC CASSEVATGLAATYEQYF
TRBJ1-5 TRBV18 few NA TGTGCCAGCTCACTTCTCCCCCAAAGCGACAACGGCAATCAGCCCCAGCATTTT CASSLLPQSDNGNQPQHF
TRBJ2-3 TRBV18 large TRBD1 TGTGCCAGCTCACCATCCACAGGGGGCTTGACAGATACGCAGTATTTT CASSPSTGGLTDTQYF
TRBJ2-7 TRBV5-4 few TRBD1 TGTGCCAGCAGCTGGGGGGTTGGGACAGGGTCATCAGAGCAGTACTTC CASSWGVGTGSSEQYF
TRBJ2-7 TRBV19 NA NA TGTGCCAGTAGTCCAGTATCAGACAGCTACTACGAGCAGTACTTC CASSPVSDSYYEQYF
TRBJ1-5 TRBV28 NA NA TGTGCCAGCAGTTTAACAGGTTATAGCAATCAGCCCCAGCATTTT CASSLTGYSNQPQHF
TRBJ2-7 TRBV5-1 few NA TGCGCCAGCAGCTTGGTACCGAGCTCCTACGAGCAGTACTTC CASSLVPSSYEQYF
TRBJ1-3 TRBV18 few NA TGTGCCAGCTCACCAGGAAACACCATATATTTT CASSPGNTIYF
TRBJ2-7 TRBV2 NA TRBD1 TGTGCCAGCAGCTTCGGGACAGGGTCCTACGAGCAGTACTTC CASSFGTGSYEQYF
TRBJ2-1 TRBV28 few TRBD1 TGTGCCAGCAGTCGGGACAGGTCCTACAATGAGCAGTTCTTC CASSRDRSYNEQFF
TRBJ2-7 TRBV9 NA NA TGTGCCAGCAGCGTACTGCCCGGGGACTCCTACGAGCAGTACTTC CASSVLPGDSYEQYF
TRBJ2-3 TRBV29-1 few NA TGCAGCGTTAACCTAATCCAGACACTTACAGATACGCAGTATTTT CSVNLIQTLTDTQYF
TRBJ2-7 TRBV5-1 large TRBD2 TGCGCCAGCAGCATAGGGACTAGCGACATATACGAGCAGTACTTC CASSIGTSDIYEQYF
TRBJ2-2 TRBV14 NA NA TGTGCCAGCAGCCCTATCTCGCCCGGGGAGCTGTTTTTT CASSPISPGELFF
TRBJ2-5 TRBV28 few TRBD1 TGTGCCAGCAGTGGGACAGGGGTGGAAGAGACCCAGTACTTC CASSGTGVEETQYF
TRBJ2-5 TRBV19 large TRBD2 TGTGCCAGTAGTATCGGGCCCACTAGCGGGAAGTACCAAGAGACCCAGTACTTC CASSIGPTSGKYQETQYF
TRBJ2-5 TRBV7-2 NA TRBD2 TGTGCCAGTGGACTAGCGGGGGGAGAGACCCAGTACTTC CASGLAGGETQYF
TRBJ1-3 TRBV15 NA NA TGTGCCACCAGCTCGGACCGGGCCCCGTTAAACACCATATATTTT CATSSDRAPLNTIYF
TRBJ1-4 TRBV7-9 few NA TGTGCCAGCACCCAGACGGACAAAAATGAAAAACTGTTTTTT CASTQTDKNEKLFF
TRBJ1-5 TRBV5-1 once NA TGCGCCAGCAGCTTGCCCCATAAGGACAGCCGGCCCCGATCAGCCCAGCATTTT CASSLPHKDSRPRSAQHF
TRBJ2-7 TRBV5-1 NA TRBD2 TGCGCCAGCAGCTTGGATGGCCTAGCGGGAGGGCATGAGCAGTACTTC CASSLDGLAGGHEQYF
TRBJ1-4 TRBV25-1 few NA TGTGCCAGCAGTGAATATAAGGGAGAAAAACTGTTTTTT CASSEYKGEKLFF
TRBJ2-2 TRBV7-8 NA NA TGTGCCAGCAGCCCGACGGGGGTGAGGACCGGGGAGCTGTTTTTT CASSPTGVRTGELFF
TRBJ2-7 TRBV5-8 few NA TGTGCCAGCAGCTTGGAGGGCGGCGCGACCTACGAGCAGTACTTC CASSLEGGATYEQYF
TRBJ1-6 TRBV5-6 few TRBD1 TGTGCCAGCAGCCTCAGGGGGGATCACTCACCCCTCCACTTT CASSLRGDHSPLHF
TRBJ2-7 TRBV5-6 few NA TGTGCCAGCAGCTCCCTCGGAGGGGTACACGAGCAGTACTTC CASSSLGGVHEQYF
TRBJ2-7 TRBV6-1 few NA TGTGCCAGCAGTGAAGCGCAGGGTATGTCCTACGAGCAGTACTTC CASSEAQGMSYEQYF